Listed below are T cell receptor beta chains from one sample, sequenced in a study of early T cells in non-severe SARS-CoV-2 infection. MiXCR, run by TCRdb on the 5' RACE reads, gives a single entry per CDR3 protein. The sample yields 70,000 or so distinct CDR3 sequences, roughly 11% seen once. What was sequenced was whole blood. These TCRs come from an adult who was a healthcare worker with PCR-confirmed SARS-CoV-2 infection or an uninfected control (not recorded which). The CDR3 runs from the conserved cysteine through the conserved F or W. The D gene is left open where the match is weak. The listing skips clone size in some rows; elsewhere it reads once, few, many or a size class.

v_call	clone_size	d_call	j_call	cdr3_aa	cdr3_nt
TRBV29-1	-	-	TRBJ2-3	CSPLKSTDTQYF	TGCAGCCCCCTTAAAAGCACAGATACGCAGTATTTT
TRBV14	few	-	TRBJ2-5	CASSRPGETQYF	TGTGCCAGCAGCCGACCCGGAGAGACCCAGTACTTC
TRBV20-1	-	TRBD2	TRBJ2-4	CSVPGLAESNIQYF	TGCAGTGTTCCGGGACTAGCGGAGTCAAACATTCAGTACTTC
TRBV11-2	few	-	TRBJ2-1	CASSLGPNANEQFF	TGTGCCAGCAGCCTTGGACCTAACGCAAATGAGCAGTTCTTC
TRBV20-1	many	-	TRBJ1-2	CSEAPGAQLGYTF	TGCAGTGAGGCCCCGGGGGCGCAGCTCGGCTACACCTTC
TRBV12-3/TRBV12-4	many	-	TRBJ2-1	CASSPRPGFYNEQFF	TGTGCCAGCAGTCCCCGGCCGGGATTTTACAATGAGCAGTTCTTC
TRBV7-2	-	-	TRBJ2-7	CASTVGLLAYEQYF	TGTGCCAGCACGGTCGGTCTTTTGGCCTACGAGCAGTACTTC
TRBV5-1	-	-	TRBJ2-7	CASSSVAVNEQYF	TGCGCCAGCAGCTCTGTAGCTGTGAACGAGCAGTACTTC
TRBV11-2	few	TRBD2	TRBJ2-7	CASSPGTRSQYF	TGTGCCAGCAGCCCCGGGACTAGGTCGCAGTACTTC
TRBV10-3	few	-	TRBJ2-7	CAISVGAGQAYEQYF	TGTGCCATCAGTGTTGGGGCCGGGCAGGCCTACGAGCAGTACTTC
TRBV7-6	-	-	TRBJ2-2	CASRSTAVSTGELFF	TGTGCCAGCAGATCTACCGCTGTGAGCACCGGGGAGCTGTTTTTT
TRBV28	many	-	TRBJ2-2	CASRLQGTGELFF	TGTGCCAGCAGGTTACAGGGAACCGGGGAGCTGTTTTTT
TRBV7-8	many	-	TRBJ2-7	CASSRASGAYEQYF	TGTGCCAGCAGCAGAGCGTCCGGGGCCTACGAGCAGTACTTC
TRBV11-2	-	-	TRBJ2-1	CASSAGCYNEQFF	TGTGCCAGCTCGGCGGGCTGCTACAATGAGCAGTTCTTC
TRBV7-2	few	TRBD2	TRBJ2-2	CASSRRKGSGTHAGELFF	TGTGCCAGCAGCCGACGGAAGGGTAGCGGGACCCACGCCGGGGAGCTGTTTTTT
TRBV6-4	many	TRBD2	TRBJ2-2	CASSREGGTGELFF	TGTGCCAGTAGCCGGGAGGGCGGCACCGGGGAGCTGTTTTTT
TRBV7-9	few	-	TRBJ2-1	CASRRGSNEQFF	TGTGCCAGCAGGAGAGGAAGCAATGAGCAGTTCTTC
TRBV28	-	-	TRBJ1-6	CASSWVNSPLHF	TGTGCCAGCAGTTGGGTGAATTCACCCCTCCACTTT
TRBV11-2	few	-	TRBJ2-5	CASSLEAGQQTQYF	TGTGCCAGCAGCTTAGAGGCAGGGCAACAGACCCAGTACTTC
TRBV5-6	-	-	TRBJ2-1	CASSQLTGPVNEQFF	TGTGCCAGCAGCCAGCTCACCGGACCGGTCAATGAGCAGTTCTTC
TRBV5-4	few	-	TRBJ1-1	CASSGYSQGNTEAFF	TGTGCCAGCAGCGGCTATTCCCAGGGAAACACTGAAGCTTTCTTT
TRBV7-9	-	-	TRBJ2-7	CASGSIYEQYF	TGTGCCAGCGGTTCAATTTACGAGCAGTACTTC
TRBV28	-	TRBD2	TRBJ2-1	CASSSRTRNEQFF	TGTGCCAGCAGTTCGCGGACTAGGAATGAGCAGTTCTTC
TRBV28	few	-	TRBJ2-7	CASSFSASYEQYF	TGTGCCAGCAGTTTTTCGGCTTCTTACGAGCAGTACTTC
TRBV6-2/TRBV6-3	-	-	TRBJ2-2	CASSPFSGATPRGTGELFF	TGTGCCAGCAGCCCGTTTAGCGGAGCCACCCCTCGCGGCACCGGGGAGCTGTTTTTT
TRBV24-1	-	-	TRBJ1-5	CATSDSSAVYHF	TGTGCCACCAGTGATTCCTCAGCGGTGTATCATTTT
TRBV6-6	many	-	TRBJ1-2	CASSYYPRVPRDGYTF	TGTGCCAGCAGTTATTACCCTAGGGTCCCCCGGGATGGCTACACCTTC
TRBV7-2	-	-	TRBJ2-1	CASSLAGDSNEQFF	TGTGCCAGCAGCTTAGCGGGAGACTCCAATGAGCAGTTCTTC
TRBV21-1	few	-	TRBJ1-1	CATLIRGLRTEAFF	TGTGCCACCCTGATTAGGGGATTAAGAACTGAAGCTTTCTTT
TRBV6-1	many	-	TRBJ1-5	CASSVRGSNQPQHF	TGTGCCAGCAGCGTTCGAGGGAGCAATCAGCCCCAGCATTTT
TRBV20-1	-	TRBD2	TRBJ2-3	CSAKREGRTDTQYF	TGCAGTGCTAAGCGGGAGGGCAGGACAGATACGCAGTATTTT
TRBV10-3	few	-	TRBJ2-2	CAAAADPKTGELFF	TGTGCCGCCGCTGCGGACCCGAAGACCGGGGAGCTGTTTTTT
TRBV5-5	-	TRBD1	TRBJ1-5	CASSAGDREYQPQHF	TGTGCCAGCAGCGCGGGGGACAGAGAATATCAGCCCCAGCATTTT
TRBV28	-	-	TRBJ2-4	CASSRRGGLATNIQYF	TGTGCCAGCAGTCGGAGGGGGGGGCTAGCCACAAACATTCAGTACTTC
TRBV12-3/TRBV12-4	-	-	TRBJ1-5	CASSFGAVYQPQHF	TGTGCCAGCAGTTTTGGGGCAGTTTATCAGCCCCAGCATTTT
TRBV29-1	-	TRBD1	TRBJ2-3	CSAVDRSSTDTQYF	TGCAGCGCCGTGGACAGGTCTAGCACAGATACGCAGTATTTT
TRBV5-8	many	TRBD2	TRBJ2-1	CASSWGTSGRNEQFF	TGTGCCAGCAGCTGGGGGACTAGCGGGAGAAATGAGCAGTTCTTC
TRBV7-2	few	-	TRBJ2-1	CASSLAPFGRQFYNEQFF	TGTGCCAGCAGCTTAGCGCCGTTTGGACGACAATTCTACAATGAGCAGTTCTTC
TRBV5-5	-	-	TRBJ2-7	CASSRGREGEQYF	TGTGCCAGCAGCCGTGGACGGGAAGGCGAGCAGTACTTC
TRBV7-3	-	-	TRBJ2-1	CASSLTPRVSYNEQFF	TGTGCCAGCAGCTTAACCCCCAGGGTCTCCTATAATGAGCAGTTCTTC
TRBV27	-	-	TRBJ2-4	CASSLAGGVAKNIQYF	TGTGCCAGCAGTTTAGCCGGGGGAGTAGCCAAAAACATTCAGTACTTC
TRBV7-8	few	-	TRBJ1-2	CASSFLPGANYGYTF	TGTGCCAGCAGCTTTCTTCCAGGAGCTAACTATGGCTACACCTTC
TRBV20-1	-	TRBD2	TRBJ2-5	CSAPGTRVETQYF	TGCAGTGCTCCCGGGACTAGAGTTGAGACCCAGTACTTC
TRBV11-2	-	-	TRBJ2-3	CASSLWYSTDTQYF	TGTGCCAGCAGCTTGTGGTATAGCACAGATACGCAGTATTTT
TRBV7-3	few	TRBD2	TRBJ2-2	CASSLSRTSGSSGELFF	TGTGCCAGCAGCTTATCCAGGACTAGCGGGAGCTCCGGGGAGCTGTTTTTT
TRBV5-5	-	-	TRBJ2-7	CASSWAGYEQYF	TGTGCCAGCAGCTGGGCAGGCTACGAGCAGTACTTC
TRBV20-1	-	-	TRBJ1-2	CSARRLLTDYGYTF	TGCAGTGCTAGACGCCTTCTTACTGACTATGGCTACACCTTC
TRBV20-1	few	-	TRBJ2-5	CSARRNQGTQYF	TGCAGTGCTAGACGGAATCAGGGGACCCAGTACTTC
TRBV7-2	few	TRBD2	TRBJ2-2	CASSLVSGTTGELFF	TGTGCCAGCAGCTTAGTTAGCGGGACCACCGGGGAGCTGTTTTTT